These 6 T cell receptor beta chains originate from one sample sequenced in a study of T cells in Graves' hyperthyroidism and ophthalmopathy (dated by TCRdb to 2018 to 2020). To prepare the library, multiplex PCR was applied. Sequenced on an Illumina HiSeq 2000. Amplification of TCR beta CDR3 regions was carried out from RNA transcripts. A first-round RT-PCR of the TCR CDR3 used the HTBI primer set with the Qiagen OneStep RT-PCR kit. TCRdb reprocessing: public reads trimmed at Q25 with fastp, clones called with MiXCR, in-frame beta chains kept. Merged by CDR3 protein, the rows form single entries marked with the most common genes and DNA. The sample has 300,000 to 450,000 distinct CDR3 sequences on record, around 14% of them singletons. 9.2% of the sample rests with the top ten. Sequencing was done on a sample of blood. These TCRs come from a woman between 18 and 29 years old with Graves' hyperthyroidism.

This clonotype was counted ten times or more. The chain uses TRBV18 and TRBJ1-1; D call uncertain. The V and J ends lost 2 bases and 11 bases respectively, with 12 bases between them. In germline, CDR1 is KGHSH, CDR2 LQKENI. The CDR3 runs to 12 residues. CDR3 loop: CASSPEGSSAFF. CDR3 coding DNA: TGTGCCAGCTCACCAGAAGGGAGTTCGGCTTTCTTT.

This clonotype was counted at least ten times. This chain uses TRBV2 with TRBJ1-2; maybe TRBD1 (6 bases). CDR1 is SNHLY, CDR2 FYNNEI, per germline. The CDR3 has 15 residues. V dropped 8 bases and J dropped 1 base, with 17 bases sitting between them. The CDR3 sequence is CASREKGGDNYGYTF. The CDR3 nucleotides read TGTGCCAGCCGCGAAAAGGGGGGGGATAACTATGGCTACACCTTC. Full variable domain (missing parts from reference TRBV2 and TRBJ1-2): EPEVTQTPSHQVTQMGQEVILRCVPISNHLYFYWYRQILGQKVEFLVSFYNNEISEKSEIFDDQFSVERPDGSNFTLKIRSTKLEDSAMYFCASREKGGDNYGYTFGSGTRLTVV.

This clonotype appeared a few times. This rearrangement joins TRBV5-6 to TRBJ1-5; the match to TRBD1 covers 7 bases. CDR3 length equals 16 residues. V lost 2 bases and J lost 10; bases outside the gene matches: 15. Germline V gives CDR1 SGHDT, CDR2 YYEEEE. CDR3: CASSFWTGAMGGPQHF. CDR3 DNA: TGTGCCAGCAGCTTCTGGACAGGCGCCATGGGGGGACCCCAGCATTTT.

This clonotype showed up many times. The chain couples TRBV6-2 or TRBV6-3 to TRBJ2-7, with 9 nucleotides matching TRBD2. The CDR3 contains 13 residues. From germline, CDR1 is MNHEY and CDR2 SVGEGT. V shed 8 bases and J 3 bases; nucleotides not matched to a gene: 5. The DNA for the CDR3 is TGTGCCAGCTGCGGGGGGGAGATCTACGAGCAGTACTTC. Translating gives CASCGGEIYEQYF.

Many counts were recorded for this clonotype. The gene calls are TRBV5-6 and TRBJ2-2; 10 positions match TRBD1. Losses at the gene ends were 3 bases for V and 1 base for J; bases not matched to a gene: 3. Germline V gene sequence: CDR1 SGHDT, CDR2 YYEEEE. The CDR3 sequence is 16 residues long. CDR3 amino acids: CASSWGQGKNTGELFF. CDR3 DNA sequence: TGTGCCAGCAGCTGGGGACAGGGGAAGAACACCGGGGAGCTGTTTTTT.

CDR3 nucleotides: TGCGCCAGCAGCCAAGGTCCCTCTATGGGGGGGCCGGGGTATGGCTACACCTTC. Amino acid sequence: CASSQGPSMGGPGYGYTF. The genes are TRBV4-1 and TRBJ1-2; weak D call: TRBD1 (6 bases). The length of the CDR3 is 18 residues. CDR1 and CDR2 from the germline V gene are MGHRA and YSYEKL. V lost 1 base to trimming and J lost 5 bases, with 23 bases between them.